Shown below are 25 T cell receptor beta chains from a single sample sequenced in a study of OX40 agonist ivuxolimab in advanced cancers. Measured with immunoSEQ multiplex PCR; TCRdb has only the in-frame clones, and not every one. This sample has 30,000 to 40,000 clones, with roughly nine tenths found just once. The specimen comprised CD4+ or CD8+ T cells sorted from blood, sampled in a trial of the OX40 agonist ivuxolimab. These receptors all stem from an adult with an advanced solid tumor such as melanoma, head and neck, liver or kidney cancer.

The chain carries TRBV7-9 and TRBJ2-7, with a tentative D call TRBD2 (6 bases). Per germline, CDR1 SEHNR and CDR2 FQNEAQ (reference sequence). This CDR3 is built from 14 residues. Trimming pared 5 bases from V and 1 base from J, leaving 12 bases between. The CDR3 sequence: CASSPRDGSYEQYF. DNA for the CDR3: TGTGCCAGCAGCCCGCGGGACGGTTCCTACGAGCAGTACTTC.

This clone has just one count. CDR3 protein: CASSRTGTSGGENIQYF. Here the CDR3 DNA reads TGTGCCAGCAGCCGAACCGGGACTAGCGGGGGGGAAAACATTCAGTACTTC. V is TRBV14 and J is TRBJ2-4; 16 bases agree with TRBD2. CDR1 is SGHDN, CDR2 FVKESK, per germline. CDR3 length: 17 residues. The ends lost 4 bases at V and 5 bases at J; junction bases unmatched: 5.

The chain carries TRBV5-1 and TRBJ2-7; tentatively, D is TRBD2 (5 bases). Germline V gene sequence: CDR1 SGHRS, CDR2 YFSETQ. There are 16 residues in the CDR3. V was shortened by 4 bases and J by 4 bases, with 21 bases between the two germline ends. The DNA of the CDR3 is TGCGCCAGCAGCCCAACTAGTTACCAAACCGATTACGAGCAGTACTTC. Translated, it gives CASSPTSYQTDYEQYF. The variable domain in full, completed from reference TRBV5-1 and TRBJ2-7, reads KAGVTQTPRYLIKTRGQQVTLSCSPISGHRSVSWYQQTPGQGLQFLFEYFSETQRNKGNFPGRFSGRQFSNSRSEMNVSTLELGDSALYLCASSPTSYQTDYEQYFGPGTRLTVT.

V gene TRBV10-1 combines with J gene TRBJ2-3; D possibly matches TRBD1 or TRBD2 (5 bases each). There are 14 residues in the CDR3. Between the trimmed V and J ends, which lost 8 bases and 2 bases, there was a span of 14 bases. CDR1 is WNHNN, CDR2 SYGVQD, per germline (reference sequence). The CDR3 loop is CASGGAAHTDTQYF. CDR3 DNA: TGCGCCAGCGGGGGAGCGGCCCACACAGATACGCAGTATTTT.

CDR3 protein: CASSPRGTSTFKQYF. In nucleotides, the CDR3 is TGTGCCAGCAGCCCTCGGGGGACTAGCACCTTCAAGCAGTACTTC. This chain uses TRBV7-9 with TRBJ2-7; TRBD2 matches at 9 bases. The trim removed 5 bases at V and 8 bases at J, leaving 13 bases unmatched. The CDR3 consists of 15 residues. The germline gives CDR1 SEHNR, CDR2 FQNEAQ (reference sequence).

CDR3 nucleotide sequence: TGTGCCAGCAGCTTAGGGGCAGGGGGGGGAATTACCGAAGAGACCCAGTACTTC. This codes for CASSLGAGGGITEETQYF. The V gene is TRBV7-6, the J gene TRBJ2-5, with D perhaps matching TRBD1 or TRBD2 (7 bases each). CDR3 length: 18 residues. The V end was cut by 1 base, the J end by 3 bases, with 21 bases between. The germline gives CDR1 SGHVS, CDR2 FNYEAQ.

This chain uses TRBV10-3 with TRBJ2-4; D ambiguous. This CDR3 has 13 amino acids. Germline V lookup: CDR1 ENHRY, CDR2 SYGVKD. V lost 3 bases, J lost 5 bases, and 8 bases lay in between. The CDR3 DNA reads as TGTGCCATCAGTGACGCAACCCAAAACATTCAGTACTTC. Residues: CAISDATQNIQYF.

The rearrangement uses TRBV4-3 and TRBJ2-7; a possible D gene is TRBD2 (6 bases). The germline V gene has CDR1 LGHNA and CDR2 YSLEER. The V end was cut by 0 bases, the J end by 3 bases, with 15 bases between. This CDR3 contains 16 residues. Written as DNA, the CDR3 is TGCGCCAGCAGCCAAGATCGGGCGGGACGGTACTACGAGCAGTACTTC. This encodes CASSQDRAGRYYEQYF.

The chain joins TRBV27 to TRBJ2-7, with D perhaps being TRBD1 or TRBD2 (7 bases each). There are 14 residues in the CDR3. The germline V and J ends were trimmed by 0 bases and 5 bases, with 11 bases remaining between them. CDR1 and CDR2 from the germline V gene are MNHEY and SMNVEV (reference sequence). CDR3 nucleotide sequence: TGTGCCAGCAGTTTATCACAGGGGAGGGACGAGCAGTACTTC. Translated, it gives CASSLSQGRDEQYF.

The chain links TRBV28 to TRBJ1-1; D is unresolved. This CDR3 contains 14 residues. V lost 6 bases and J lost 0, with 11 bases in between. Germline loops: CDR1 MDHEN, CDR2 SYDVKM. Here the CDR3 DNA reads TGTGCCAGCAGATCTGGTAATCTGAACACTGAAGCTTTCTTT. Amino acid sequence: CASRSGNLNTEAFF.

J is TRBJ2-5 and V is TRBV6-1, with D possibly matching TRBD2 (6 bases). The germline V gene encodes CDR1 MNHNS and CDR2 SASEGT. The CDR3 is 14 residues long. The V and J ends lost 5 bases and 2 bases respectively, with 12 bases between them. CDR3 loop: CASSPAGSQETQYF. The CDR3 DNA follows: TGTGCCAGCAGTCCCGCCGGGAGTCAAGAGACCCAGTACTTC.

The rearrangement joins TRBV19 to TRBJ1-1, with D maybe TRBD1 (5 bases). Germline-derived CDR1 and CDR2 are LNHDA and SQIVND (reference sequence). V was cut by 3 bases and J by 2 bases, with 19 bases left in between. The CDR3 is 17 residues long. CDR3 sequence: CASSIVFLQGANTEAFF. In nucleotides, the CDR3 is TGTGCCAGTAGTATCGTCTTCCTCCAAGGGGCTAACACTGAAGCTTTCTTT. Full variable domain (remainder filled in from reference TRBV19 and TRBJ1-1): DGGITQSPKYLFRKEGQNVTLSCEQNLNHDAMYWYRQDPGQGLRLIYYSQIVNDFQKGDIAEGYSVSREKKESFPLTVTSAQKNPTAFYLCASSIVFLQGANTEAFFGQGTRLTVV.

The rearrangement links TRBV21-1 to TRBJ2-3; TRBD1 was called by the table and not checked on the DNA. TRBV21-1 is recorded as a pseudogene. There are 15 residues in the CDR3. The DNA of the CDR3 is TGTGCCAGCAGCAAGGTAGGGGGAATCACAGATACGCAGTATTTT. This encodes CASSKVGGITDTQYF.

The chain recombines TRBV30 with TRBJ2-7, with D possibly TRBD1 on 6 matching bases. Germline CDR1 is GTSNPN and CDR2 is SVGIG (reference sequence). V shed 5 bases and J shed 3 bases, with 11 bases lying between them. The CDR3 is 12 amino acids. The CDR3 bases are TGTGCCTGGTGGGACACCGGCTACGAGCAGTACTTC. Its translation is CAWWDTGYEQYF.

The V and J genes are TRBV7-6 and TRBJ2-5; perhaps TRBD1 as D (6 bases). The CDR3 totals 15 residues. Looked up from germline, CDR1 is SGHVS and CDR2 is FNYEAQ. Between the trimmed V and J ends, which lost 2 bases and 2 bases, there was a span of 12 bases. The CDR3 reads CASSLYRAPQETQYF. For the CDR3, the DNA is TGTGCCAGCAGCTTATACAGGGCCCCGCAAGAGACCCAGTACTTC.

CDR3 protein: CASSQDHQASYEQYF. The CDR3 DNA reads as TGCGCCAGCAGCCAAGATCATCAGGCTTCGTACGAGCAGTACTTC. J is TRBJ2-7 and V is TRBV4-3; D unclear. This CDR3 is built from 15 residues. CDR1 LGHNA and CDR2 YSLEER come from the germline V gene. The ends were cut back, 0 bases at V and 4 bases at J, with 13 bases in the middle.

The rearrangement joins TRBV27 to TRBJ2-2; tentatively, D is TRBD1 or TRBD2 (5 bases each). The germline gives CDR1 MNHEY, CDR2 SMNVEV (reference sequence). This CDR3 has 12 residues. V was trimmed by 7 bases and J by 6 bases, leaving 9 bases between them. The CDR3 DNA reads TGTGCCAGCAAACTAGGGGCCGGGGAGCTGTTTTTT. Its translation is CASKLGAGELFF.

V is TRBV9 and J is TRBJ2-7; D might be TRBD2 (5 bases). Looked up from germline, CDR1 is SGDLS and CDR2 is YYNGEE. V was clipped by 3 bases and J by 7 bases, with 20 bases between them. The CDR3 loop spans 15 amino acids. The CDR3: CASSASGAPSGEQYF. The DNA of the CDR3 is TGTGCCAGCAGCGCCTCAGGTGCCCCCTCGGGGGAGCAGTACTTC.

This rearrangement joins TRBV7-9 to TRBJ2-7; D not certain. The CDR3 has 14 residues. V was clipped by 5 bases and J by 3 bases, with 14 bases between them. Germline lookup yields CDR1 SEHNR and CDR2 FQNEAQ (reference sequence). CDR3 amino acids: CASSNDGSRYEQYF. The CDR3 bases are TGTGCCAGCAGCAATGACGGATCCCGCTACGAGCAGTACTTC.

The gene calls are TRBV4-2 and TRBJ2-1; 8 positions match TRBD2. This CDR3 spans 16 amino acids. The J segment lost 8 bases and the V segment lost 0 bases, leaving 9 bases of the junction unmatched. Germline loops: CDR1 LGHNA, CDR2 YNFKEQ. The CDR3 coding sequence is TGTGCCAGCAGCCAAGACCGGACTAGCCGTTTCGATGAGCAGTTCTTC. Translated: CASSQDRTSRFDEQFF.

This sequence joins TRBV25-1 and TRBJ2-3; 7 nucleotides agree with TRBD2. This CDR3 contains 13 residues. The V gene's germline CDR1 is MGHDK and CDR2 SYGVNS. V dropped 7 bases and J dropped 7; count of bases not matched to a gene: 8. DNA of the CDR3: TGTGCCAGCAAGGGACTACTCCCGTATACGCAGTATTTT. The encoded protein is CASKGLLPYTQYF.

This clone was counted many times. The sample has other DNA sequences that encode this CDR3 too. The V gene is TRBV4-1, the J gene TRBJ1-1, with D unclear. CDR1 is MGHRA and CDR2 is YSYEKL in the germline V gene. Trimming shortened V by 1 base and J by 1 base, and 4 bases separated the two germline ends. This CDR3 spans 13 amino acids. The CDR3 reads CASSQGGNTEAFF. CDR3 coding DNA: TGCGCCAGCAGCCAAGGGGGGAACACTGAAGCTTTCTTT.

The chain uses TRBV4-1 and TRBJ1-5, with unresolved D. CDR1 MGHRA and CDR2 YSYEKL come from the germline V gene. V was clipped by 1 base and J by 7 bases, with 8 bases between them. CDR3 length: 13 amino acids. The CDR3 loop is CASSQGGEQPQHF. CDR3 bases: TGCGCCAGCAGCCAAGGCGGGGAACAGCCCCAGCATTTT.

This clone has more than one count but fewer than ten. The V and J genes are TRBV21-1 and TRBJ1-4; the table names TRBD1, a call not compared with the DNA. TRBV21-1 has pseudogene status. The CDR3 has 17 amino acids. CDR3 sequence (DNA): TGTGCCAGCACTCAAAGAGGGACAGGGTATCCTAATGAAAAACTGTTTTTT. Protein sequence: CASTQRGTGYPNEKLFF.

This chain links TRBV2 with TRBJ1-5, with 7 bases fitting TRBD1. Per germline, CDR1 SNHLY and CDR2 FYNNEI. With V trimmed by 3 bases and J by 6 bases, 8 bases remained unmatched. The CDR3 is made up of 15 amino acids. The CDR3 region is CASSDGGTESQPQHF. CDR3 DNA sequence: TGTGCCAGCAGTGACGGGGGGACAGAAAGTCAGCCCCAGCATTTT.